This T cell receptor beta chain was recovered during a study of human T cells and chemical hapten exposure. Study-wide context: Diphenylcyclopropenone was administered weekly to the scalp of patients throughout the roughly 24-week study.

As for time point: pre-sensitization, week 0. Stated treatment: therapeutic diphenylcyclopropenone sensitization with weekly scalp DPC. This clonotype was found many times. CDR1 is KGHSH, CDR2 LQKENI, per germline. V trimming: 6 bases; J trimming: 0 bases; junction bases outside the gene matches: 8. The CDR3 loop spans 16 amino acids. One entry per CDR3 protein results from TCRdb running MiXCR on the RACE reads. In the table there are over 300,000 distinct CDR3 sequences, 5.1% of which are singletons. Here the sequenced sample was whole blood, taken in connection with sensitization to the hapten diphenylcyclopropenone (DPC). V is TRBV18 and J is TRBJ2-3, with 8 bases aligning to TRBD2. This clonotype originated in a woman between 50 and 59 years old with alopecia areata. Some clones in this sample may be carry-over from other donors' samples. CDR3 nucleotide sequence: TGTGCCAGCTCGCGGACTAGCAGGTTGAGCACAGATACGCAGTATTTT. It is translated as CASSRTSRLSTDTQYF.